This is a list of T cell receptor beta chains from one sample in a study of shared clonotypes between healthy human individuals. Assay: immunoSEQ multiplex PCR; the TCRdb copy retains only in-frame clones and omits some. The repertoire holds about 2.3 million clones, with 85% to 95% as singletons. What was sequenced was naive CD4+ T cells from PBMCs. These receptors were taken from a man aged 18 to 35 in good health. Some clones in this sample may be carry-over from other donors' samples. The CDR3 runs from the conserved cysteine through the conserved F or W. D genes are given only for firm matches. The size field is filled for only some rows; it gives once, few, many or a size class.

TRBJ2-1	TRBV30	-	15	TRBD2	TGTGCCTGGACTTATGGTAGCGGGAGAAGCGATGAGCAGTTCTTC	CAWTYGSGRSDEQFF
TRBJ1-4	TRBV27	-	12	-	TGTGCCAGCGGCAGAATCAATGAAAAACTGTTTTTT	CASGRINEKLFF
TRBJ1-1	TRBV7-2	once	13	-	TGTGCCAGCAGCTTAGGTGCAGTGGTCGAGGCTTTCTTT	CASSLGAVVEAFF
TRBJ2-7	TRBV28	-	13	-	TGTGCCAGCACCAGGGATAAATCCTACGAGCAGTACTTC	CASTRDKSYEQYF
TRBJ2-4	TRBV25-1	-	14	TRBD1	TGTGCCAGCAGTGACGACAGGGGGCTAGGCATTCAGTACTTC	CASSDDRGLGIQYF
TRBJ2-7	TRBV5-4	-	14	TRBD1	TGTGCCAGCAGCGGGGGACAGGGGAGCTACGAGCAGTACTTC	CASSGGQGSYEQYF
TRBJ2-7	TRBV11-3	-	16	-	TGTGCCAGCAGCCCAATTCCCGGCTGTTCCTCCTACGAGCAGTACTTC	CASSPIPGCSSYEQYF
TRBJ2-7	TRBV4-1	-	16	TRBD2	TGCGCCAGCAGCCAAGGACTAGCGGAGCACTCCTACGAGCAGTACTTC	CASSQGLAEHSYEQYF
TRBJ2-7	TRBV28	-	16	TRBD2	TGTGCCAGCAGTTTCACAAGCGGGAGTGTCTCCTACGAGCAGTACTTC	CASSFTSGSVSYEQYF
TRBJ2-7	TRBV19	-	14	TRBD1	TGTGCCAGTAGTCCCAGGGGGACCATCTACGAGCAGTACTTC	CASSPRGTIYEQYF
TRBJ2-1	TRBV5-1	once	17	TRBD1	TGCGCCAGCAGCTTGAACCTCAGGGGGAGCTCCTACAATGAGCAGTTCTTC	CASSLNLRGSSYNEQFF
TRBJ1-4	TRBV2	few	15	-	TGTGCCAGCAGGCCGGGGAGTACTCCGAGAGAAAAACTGTTTTTT	CASRPGSTPREKLFF
TRBJ1-1	TRBV28	-	13	TRBD1	TGTGCCAGCACCCCAGGGGGCCACACTGAAGCTTTCTTT	CASTPGGHTEAFF
TRBJ2-1	TRBV2	-	14	-	TGTGCCAGCACGGGGCCCAGACACTACAATGAGCAGTTCTTC	CASTGPRHYNEQFF
TRBJ1-1	TRBV5-1	-	13	-	TGCGCCAGCAGCTTGGACACTAACACTGAAGCTTTCTTT	CASSLDTNTEAFF
TRBJ2-7	TRBV4-1	-	15	-	TGCGCCAGCAGCCAAGAACCACGGAATTCCTACGAGCAGTACTTC	CASSQEPRNSYEQYF
TRBJ1-2	TRBV18	-	15	TRBD1	TGTGCCAGCTCACGCGGGACAGATACCGCCTATGGCTACACCTTC	CASSRGTDTAYGYTF
TRBJ2-5	TRBV28	-	11	-	TGTGCCAGCAGTTCAAGAGAGACCCAGTACTTC	CASSSRETQYF
TRBJ2-5	TRBV7-9	-	14	-	TGTGCCAGCAGCTTTGGAGGGGGGACAGAGACCCAGTACTTC	CASSFGGGTETQYF
TRBJ1-5	TRBV2	few	14	-	TGTGCCAGCAGGGTCGGACACGGCAATCAGCCCCAGCATTTT	CASRVGHGNQPQHF
TRBJ2-5	TRBV11-2	-	13	-	TGTGCCAGCAGCTCCGGGATCGGAGAGACCCAGTACTTC	CASSSGIGETQYF
TRBJ1-1	TRBV29-1	-	11	-	TGCAGCGTTACGGGGTTCACTGAAGCTTTCTTT	CSVTGFTEAFF
TRBJ2-7	TRBV5-1	-	14	-	TGCGCCAGCAGCTTGTGGGAACCTACCTACGAGCAGTACTTC	CASSLWEPTYEQYF
TRBJ2-3	TRBV18	-	15	-	TGTGCCAGCTCCCGCCCGACGGGAAGTGCAGATACGCAGTATTTT	CASSRPTGSADTQYF
TRBJ2-1	TRBV5-1	once	16	TRBD2	TGCGCCAGCAGCTTGTATCTCAGCGGGAGTGGCGATGAGCAGTTCTTC	CASSLYLSGSGDEQFF
TRBJ1-4	TRBV7-9	-	15	-	TGTGCCAGCAGCCTACCCAACGCACATTATGAAAAACTGTTTTTT	CASSLPNAHYEKLFF
TRBJ2-1	TRBV7-3	-	13	-	TGTGCCAGCAGCCCGCAGCAGGGTCATGAGCAGTTCTTC	CASSPQQGHEQFF
TRBJ1-5	TRBV27	-	15	-	TGTGCCAGCCGCCGGGGGGTGAATAGCAATCAGCCCCAGCATTTT	CASRRGVNSNQPQHF
TRBJ2-1	TRBV14	-	14	-	TGTGCCAGCAGCCTCCGATCGGAGGCTGGTGAGCAGTTCTTC	CASSLRSEAGEQFF
TRBJ2-7	TRBV29-1	-	11	-	TGCAGCGTTTCCGGGTACTACGAGCAGTACTTC	CSVSGYYEQYF
TRBJ2-3	TRBV11-1	-	14	-	TGTGCCAGCAGCTCCCGAAGCAGGAGCAGTACGCAGTATTTT	CASSSRSRSSTQYF
TRBJ2-1	TRBV5-6	-	12	TRBD2	TGTGCCAGCCGAGAGCGGGAGCGGGAGCAGTTCTTC	CASREREREQFF
TRBJ2-3	TRBV20-1	-	11	-	TGCAGTGCCGCCCCCACAGATACGCAGTATTTT	CSAAPTDTQYF
TRBJ1-4	TRBV18	-	15	-	TGTGCCAGCTCACCACGACAGTCAACTAATGAAAAACTGTTTTTT	CASSPRQSTNEKLFF
TRBJ2-1	TRBV5-1	-	15	-	TGCGCCAGCAGCTTATCTCTAGCCGGAGGTGACGAGCAGTTCTTC	CASSLSLAGGDEQFF
TRBJ2-5	TRBV18	-	13	-	TGTGCCAGCTCAGGCGAGTCAGGGGCGACCCAGTACTTC	CASSGESGATQYF
TRBJ2-7	TRBV21-1	-	18	-	TGTGCCAGCGAAAAGGCGGGCAGGGCAGCTAGCGGGAGCTACGAGCAGTACTTC	CASEKAGRAASGSYEQYF